This record looks at one T cell receptor (beta chain) sequence and its context. Germline-derived CDR1 and CDR2 are GTSNPN and SVGIG (reference sequence). The junction had 3 bases not matched to a gene; V was cut back by 0 bases and J by 7 bases. CDR3 length: 14 amino acids. The data originate from a study of blood T cell repertoires in COVID-19. Study background: COVID-19 samples, acute and convalescent, were from the United States, Italy and Spain. T cells, B-cell-depleted T cells, or PBMCs provided the cDNA or gDNA that served as material.

Per the original data handling: It was from reference gene primer amplification that nucleated cell counts were estimated. Repertoires were generated with immunoSEQ multiplex PCR, while TCRdb's copy carries only in-frame clones and drops some. V, J and clone size are those of that table, while D and trimming were read from the DNA. The sample lists tens of thousands of clones, 70% to 90% seen once, with about 8.5% in the top ten. This chain connects TRBV30 to TRBJ1-4; 9 bases line up with TRBD1. This sequence originates from a man at least 80 years old with active or convalescent COVID-19. Sequenced input: peripheral blood. CDR3 in DNA: TGTGCCTGGAGTGTGGGGACAGGGCGTGAAAAACTGTTTTTT. It is translated as CAWSVGTGREKLFF.